This TCR beta chain stems from a study of technical replicates of blood from several donors. V lost 1 base and J 5 bases, leaving 11 bases between the germline ends. CDR1 is MNHNS and CDR2 is SASEGT in the germline V gene. CDR3 length: 14 residues. The assay was immunoSEQ multiplex PCR, and TCRdb's table has in-frame clones only and misses some. Of approximately 73,000 clones in the sample, around 92% were seen once. Sequencing was carried out using T cells isolated from PBMCs. The receptor was isolated from a human donor in good health. The chain combines TRBV6-1 with TRBJ2-5; a possible D gene is TRBD2 (6 bases). CDR3: CASSEGGAGETQYF. CDR3 DNA: TGTGCCAGCAGTGAAGGGGGCGCGGGGGAGACCCAGTACTTC.